This TCR beta chain stems from a study of cytomegalovirus exposure and HLA in healthy donors (TCRdb year 2017). As for the study more broadly: An earlier analysis of about 560 of the donors reported approximately 300 Gb of sequence data and around 120 million unique TCR beta sequences obtained from approximately 180 million T cells. An early release that covered more than 550 HLA-typed donors contained approximately 320 gigabases of sequencing data and approximately 85 million unique TCR sequences. Of the approximately 400 genotyped donors, roughly 76% were placed in the genetic ancestry cluster associated with self-reported Caucasian donors. The study aimed to test whether cataloging public T cell receptors could reveal signatures of past pathogen exposure. The T cell repertoires of under 700 subjects were profiled by immunosequencing and related to cytomegalovirus serostatus. Along with the approximately 650-subject first cohort, a separate validation cohort of about 110 different subjects was used. To predict cytomegalovirus infection status, the study brought together high-throughput TCR immunosequencing, statistical association of individual TCRs with disease status, and machine learning. To study patterns of TCR occurrence, a later analysis re-analyzed previously published TCR beta repertoires from 666 donors and added high-resolution HLA genotyping. Rather than drawing on any new phenotypic data, the later analysis identified candidate immune exposures from TCR beta sequences and the way those sequences occurred across donors. In an earlier analysis of 500 to 650 of the donors, high-throughput TCR beta sequencing was used to judge whether each TCR beta V gene segment behaved as functional or pseudogenic. Donor age, sex, ethnicity and CMV serostatus were compiled alongside the repertoire data. A later genetic analysis used genome-wide SNP genotypes for about 60% of the roughly 700 donors, treating that subset as a discovery cohort. Every repertoire in the discovery cohort had been generated on one and the same sequencing platform. Both class I and class II loci were covered by HLA typing, at four-digit resolution. Typing coverage varied by locus: roughly 629-640 donors for A, B, C, DRB1 and DQB1; roughly 510 for DQA1; about 600 for DPA1; roughly 450 for DPB1. A few DR-DQ haplotypes were treated as single units for association and clustering because of strong linkage in the cohort. Across some 400 genotyped donors of the cohort, an average of roughly 230,000 unique TCR beta nucleotide sequences per donor were sequenced, and roughly 17% of those sequences were non-productive.

To prepare the library, the immunoSEQ multiplex PCR assay was applied. The multiplex PCR relied on a mix of 60 forward primers for TCR Vbeta segments and 13 reverse primers for TCR Jbeta segments. A multiplex PCR assay on genomic DNA amplified the CDR3 region of rearranged TCR beta genes. On the Illumina HiSeq System, the amplified TCR beta libraries were sequenced as 87-base-pair reads. In the authors' own workflow: Across the 640 or so repertoires, a later analysis counted roughly 84 million unique TCR beta chains, roughly 11 million of which were shared by at least two donors. Raw reads were error-corrected and collapsed into unique sequences with a nearest-neighbor algorithm that merged closely related sequences to remove PCR and sequencing errors. Alignment of CDR3 sequences to IMGT reference sequences was used to assign V, D and J gene segments. For a sequence to be retained, a match of at least six nucleotides to both a V gene segment and a J gene segment was required. Rearrangements were called productive when the CDR3 lacked stop codons and stayed in frame with V and J; all others were non-productive. CDR3 was defined according to IMGT convention as the region running from the second conserved V-encoded cysteine to the conserved J-encoded phenylalanine. The earlier analysis of about 620 of the donors excluded sequences that lacked an unambiguous match to a single V gene segment. An earlier analysis of 450 to 650 of the donors called V segments functional above 56.7% productive rearrangements and segregating when the between-donor standard deviation exceeded 5%. A statistical classification framework was built to diagnose cytomegalovirus status from the catalog of TCR beta chain sequences. In a later analysis, TCR nucleotide sequences were compared against IMGT/GENE-DB human TR gene sequences so that V and J genes could be assigned. A later analysis assigned CDR3 sequences and most-parsimonious VDJ recombination scenarios with the TCRdist pipeline. In a later analysis, each TCR beta chain was defined by its CDR3 amino acid sequence together with its V-gene family, and reads lacking a unique V-gene family were excluded. A later analysis removed 500 to 600 highly shared, low-generation-probability nucleotide sequences to deal with suspected cross-contamination and a sequencing artifact. A later analysis calculated a clonal expansion index for each public chain from normalized within-repertoire ranks of inferred template counts. A later analysis computed generation probabilities with a VDJ recombination model fitted to out-of-frame rearrangements, and checked the results against IGoR. In a later analysis, hypergeometric tests were used to score TCR-TCR, TCR-HLA and TCR-CMV co-occurrence, with a repertoire-size bias correction applied to TCR pairs. In a later analysis, false discovery rates were estimated by permuting HLA or CMV assignments 20 times. In a later analysis, co-occurring TCRs were grouped using DBSCAN, with TCRdist sequence similarity added in when clustering inside HLA-allele-positive subsets. Co-occurrence clustering excluded repertoires with fewer than 30,000 or more than 120,000 public chains, plus five with anomalous nucleotide sharing. Entries here come from immuneACCESS through TCRdb and include only in-frame sequences with V and J called. Some clones fail to appear in such tables; in the studies checked, an unresolved V gene covers under half of the shortfall, and the cause of the remainder is unknown. The D gene and trimming were derived from the DNA, and the V and J assignments and clone size from that table. The sample table lists some 150,000 clones, 72% of them with a count of one. The ten largest account for 2% to 2.5% of the sample.

Note on this clone: No antigen is known for it. One base away there is no much larger clone; base qualities are not given.

The CDR3 runs 16 amino acids, cysteine and phenylalanine included. Of the read, only the CDR3 DNA is kept; its 48 bases are in frame from base 1. V is trimmed back by 6 bases and J by 2 bases, and the junction contains 7 bases that no gene match accounts for. The cohort consisted of approximately 670 healthy bone marrow donors. All cohort members were sampled while nominally healthy, although unrecorded immune exposures were likely present. The donor was CMV seronegative and was included in the group of under 450 seronegative cohort members. Each donor provided a peripheral blood sample, and peripheral blood mononuclear cells were used for TCR beta sequencing. Genomic DNA was extracted from the blood cell samples with the Qiagen DNeasy Blood Extraction Kit. Beyond this particular receptor, the publication reports: According to a later analysis, TCR association rates differed among HLA loci, with DRB1 alleles showing the most associated TCRs and HLA-C alleles showing the fewest. Roughly uniform sequencing depth across donors was assumed in presence/absence analyses, although this assumption may not hold. Strong co-occurrence of HLA alleles, especially DR and DQ, made assigning TCR associations to individual alleles difficult. At a false discovery rate of 0.05, a later analysis linked under 20,000 TCR beta sequences to specific HLA alleles. A further reported finding was that TCR beta sequences accurately predicted the HLA-A and HLA-B alleles for most subjects in the first cohort. The classifier was reported to diagnose cytomegalovirus status with high specificity and sensitivity in both the original and validation cohorts. In a later analysis, HLA-associated TCR beta chains were found to be more clonally expanded and to have lower generation probabilities than equally common non-associated chains. Linkage disequilibrium might explain the correlated functional status among segregating V segments, but an unknown experimental factor could not be excluded. Several of the top co-occurrence clusters appeared to be linked to parvovirus B19, influenza, CMV and Epstein-Barr virus, according to a later analysis. According to a later analysis, most CMV-associated TCR beta chains appeared to be HLA-restricted, and the HLA associations seemed to be driven largely by CMV exposure. V-gene and J-gene trimming of TCR beta chains was associated with a missense DCLRE1C variant in a later genetic analysis, and the association was replicated in an independent cohort. In an earlier analysis of about 550 of the donors, most TCR beta V segments were observed in productive rearrangements about 87% or about 30% of the time, broadly matching IMGT annotations. Because HLA typing was missing for some donors at each locus, association tests included only the typed subset. The authors suggested that the approach could potentially be extended to other disease states and immunological phenotypes. A group of highly shared sequence variants was considered likely to be a technical artifact of the sequencing pipeline. In vitro tests confirmed that a few of the cytomegalovirus-associated TCR beta chains recognize cytomegalovirus antigens. A total of 150 to 200 TCR beta chains were listed by the study as associated with cytomegalovirus. In this cohort, only TCR beta chains were sequenced, and detectable features were limited by the absence of alpha or paired-chain data. Because counts were too low, roughly 17 rarely observed V segments, including chromosome 9 orphons, were left out of the earlier analysis of a few hundred of the donors. Some IMGT-functional V segments, including TRBV6-2 and TRBV6-3, could not be told apart with the 87-base-pair reads, so those segments were excluded. In a later genetic analysis, fewer N-insertions in productive TCRs were reported among donors in an Asian-associated ancestry cluster than the 666-donor mean. CMV serostatus was the only immune exposure information available for the cohort. Most TCR sequences were seen in very few donors, while some public TCRs were found in many individuals.

The sequenced sample was PBMCs. In this chain, TRBV23-1 is recombined with TRBJ2-7, with 13 central nucleotides matching TRBD2. TRBV23-1 is an open reading frame whose function is uncertain. This receptor was obtained from a middle-aged man in good health and CMV-seronegative. CDR3 sequence: CASSPGLAGDTYEQYF. The DNA sequence reads TGCGCCAGCAGCCCAGGACTAGCGGGGGATACCTACGAGCAGTACTTC.